Listed below are T cell receptor beta chains from one sample, sequenced in a study of patients and donors after allogeneic stem cell transplantation. TCRdb re-analysed the RT-PCR reads in MiXCR, keeping a single row per CDR3 protein. The top ten clones hold 11% of a sample with about 200,000 distinct CDR3 sequences, 38% of them seen once. Sample: blood, either unsorted or a sorted T cell fraction (not recorded which). These receptor sequences come from a human donor who was either an allogeneic HSCT recipient or a stem cell or donor lymphocyte infusion donor (not recorded which). It is not recorded whose cells these are; they may come from a transplant donor. The CDR3 runs from the conserved cysteine through the conserved F or W. The D gene is left open where the match is weak. Size tells how often a clone was seen (once, few, many) or the class of an expanded clone, and some rows leave it out.

clone size: NA; D gene: NA; V gene: TRBV12-3/TRBV12-4; J gene: TRBJ1-4; CDR3 protein: CASSLGHRTGEKLFF; CDR3 DNA: TGTGCCAGCAGTTTAGGGCACCGAACGGGGGAAAAACTGTTTTTT
clone size: NA; D gene: TRBD1; V gene: TRBV4-3; J gene: TRBJ1-2; CDR3 protein: CASSQVLTGVDGYTF; CDR3 DNA: TGCGCCAGCAGCCAAGTGTTGACAGGGGTTGATGGCTACACCTTC
clone size: few; D gene: NA; V gene: TRBV12-3/TRBV12-4; J gene: TRBJ2-7; CDR3 protein: CASSPAGFAPYEQYF; CDR3 DNA: TGTGCCAGCAGTCCCGCCGGCTTCGCCCCCTACGAGCAGTACTTC
clone size: NA; D gene: NA; V gene: TRBV12-3/TRBV12-4; J gene: TRBJ1-6; CDR3 protein: CASSATGRLNSPLHF; CDR3 DNA: TGTGCCAGCAGTGCCACAGGGAGACTGAATTCACCCCTCCACTTT
clone size: few; D gene: NA; V gene: TRBV5-1; J gene: TRBJ2-3; CDR3 protein: CASSLSAFTDTQYF; CDR3 DNA: TGCGCCAGCAGCTTATCGGCTTTCACAGATACGCAGTATTTT
clone size: many; D gene: TRBD1; V gene: TRBV6-6; J gene: TRBJ2-7; CDR3 protein: CASSRDRGYEQYF; CDR3 DNA: TGTGCCAGCAGCCGGGACAGGGGCTACGAGCAGTACTTC
clone size: NA; D gene: TRBD1; V gene: TRBV4-1; J gene: TRBJ2-7; CDR3 protein: CASSRRQGQRATYEQYF; CDR3 DNA: TGCGCCAGCAGCAGACGACAGGGGCAGAGGGCTACCTACGAGCAGTACTTC
clone size: few; D gene: TRBD2; V gene: TRBV5-1; J gene: TRBJ2-3; CDR3 protein: CASSLAGGSGALDTQYF; CDR3 DNA: TGCGCCAGCAGCTTGGCCGGCGGCAGCGGGGCCCTAGATACGCAGTATTTT
clone size: NA; D gene: NA; V gene: TRBV5-1; J gene: TRBJ1-6; CDR3 protein: CASSLVGRGSSSPLHF; CDR3 DNA: TGCGCCAGCAGCTTGGTAGGACGGGGCTCTTCCTCACCCCTCCACTTT
clone size: NA; D gene: NA; V gene: TRBV11-2; J gene: TRBJ2-3; CDR3 protein: CASSLALGTSGTQYF; CDR3 DNA: TGTGCCAGCAGCTTAGCACTCGGTACCTCGGGGACGCAGTATTTT
clone size: NA; D gene: NA; V gene: TRBV7-8; J gene: TRBJ1-1; CDR3 protein: CASSRAAEAFF; CDR3 DNA: TGTGCCAGCAGCCGTGCAGCCGAAGCTTTCTTT
clone size: NA; D gene: NA; V gene: TRBV12-3/TRBV12-4; J gene: TRBJ1-5; CDR3 protein: CASSLISGSGNQPQHF; CDR3 DNA: TGTGCCAGCAGTCTCATCTCAGGTAGTGGTAATCAGCCCCAGCATTTT
clone size: NA; D gene: TRBD2; V gene: TRBV7-9; J gene: TRBJ2-7; CDR3 protein: CASSFRDYSYEQYF; CDR3 DNA: TGTGCCAGCAGTTTCCGGGACTACTCCTACGAGCAGTACTTC
clone size: NA; D gene: NA; V gene: TRBV18; J gene: TRBJ1-6; CDR3 protein: CASSASQGGGNSPLHF; CDR3 DNA: TGTGCCAGCTCAGCCAGTCAGGGAGGAGGGAATTCACCCCTCCACTTT
clone size: few; D gene: NA; V gene: TRBV27; J gene: TRBJ1-4; CDR3 protein: CASSSRAGTEKLFF; CDR3 DNA: TGTGCCAGCAGTTCCAGGGCGGGGACCGAAAAACTGTTTTTT
clone size: NA; D gene: NA; V gene: TRBV5-1; J gene: TRBJ1-1; CDR3 protein: CASSLVVGTEAFF; CDR3 DNA: TGCGCCAGCAGCTTGGTGGTGGGGACTGAAGCTTTCTTT
clone size: NA; D gene: NA; V gene: TRBV12-3/TRBV12-4; J gene: TRBJ1-3; CDR3 protein: CASSLGRGSLFSGNTIYF; CDR3 DNA: TGTGCCAGCAGTTTGGGGAGGGGCAGCCTGTTCTCTGGAAACACCATATATTTT